This entry features one T cell receptor beta chain sequence. The target antigen is unknown. The entry originates in a study of graft-versus-host responses after intestinal transplantation. Study summary: Every one of the recipients received anti-thymocyte globulin induction and afterwards took tacrolimus and steroids for about 3 years. General study results and limits: Peak circulating GvH clone levels were associated with early post-transplant HvG declines.

Sequencing was performed with immunoSEQ multiplex PCR; in TCRdb, only in-frame clones are kept and a portion is missing. Altogether more than 100,000 clones are present, 93% being singletons, with the ten largest covering around 1.2%. V was cut by 7 bases and J by 3 bases, with 12 bases left in between. Germline V gene data show CDR1 as MDHEN and CDR2 as SYDVKM. The CDR3 loop spans 13 amino acids. The specimen comprised unstimulated CD8+ T cells sorted from spleen or lymph node cells, sampled before intestinal transplant. This sequence originates from a human donor who received an intestinal transplant. This chain links TRBV28 with TRBJ1-2; D might be TRBD1 (5 bases). In DNA, the CDR3 is TGTGCCAGCACCGGGACCGGATACTATGGCTACACCTTC. Translating gives CASTGTGYYGYTF.